Following are 29 T cell receptor beta chains from one sample sequenced in a study of T cell changes during pregnancy in multiple sclerosis. This table comes from immunoSEQ multiplex PCR, and its TCRdb copy is limited to in-frame clones, with some not included. The table records roughly 35,000 clones, approximately 90% of them present only once. The specimen was CD8+ T cells from peripheral blood mononuclear cells, collected in the first trimester of pregnancy. Receptors were obtained from a female donor with multiple sclerosis, enrolled in a pregnancy study.

V usage is TRBV20-1 and J usage is TRBJ2-1; no clear D gene. Trimming took 6 bases from V and 9 from J, leaving 12 bases between them. Germline V CDR1 and CDR2: DFQATT, SNEGSKA (reference sequence). The CDR3 extends over 11 amino acids. CDR3 bases: TGCAGTGCGCCCCAGGCGTTTGAGCAGTTCTTC. Its translation: CSAPQAFEQFF.

The genes are TRBV6-1 and TRBJ2-2, with 9 positions matching TRBD2. The V gene end was trimmed by 4 bases and the J gene end by 4 bases; junction bases not matched to a gene: 10. Germline loops: CDR1 MNHNS, CDR2 SASEGT. The CDR3 runs 17 residues. CDR3 protein: CASSANLGLAVTGELFF. The CDR3 nucleotides are TGTGCCAGCAGTGCCAACCTGGGACTAGCAGTCACCGGGGAGCTGTTTTTT.

For the CDR3, the DNA is TGTGCCAGCAGTTACACCGGGACAGGGGGTTACGAGCAGTACTTC. It translates to CASSYTGTGGYEQYF. This chain uses TRBV28 with TRBJ2-7; 11 nucleotides align to TRBD1. The CDR3 length is 15 residues. The ends lost 4 bases at V and 4 bases at J; junction bases unmatched: 6. Germline lookup yields CDR1 MDHEN and CDR2 SYDVKM.

J is TRBJ1-2 and V is TRBV12-2; TRBD1 is the table's D call, not checked against the DNA. TRBV12-2 counts as a pseudogene. The CDR3 has 16 residues. The CDR3 DNA is TGTGCAAGTCGCTTGGTTCGGGGACAGGGCTACTATGGCTACACCTTC. The encoded protein is CASRLVRGQGYYGYTF.

The chain combines TRBV29-1 with TRBJ2-1, with 8 bases matching TRBD2. The V gene's germline CDR1 is SQVTM and CDR2 ANQGSEA. Germline trimming cut 3 bases from V and 0 bases from J; bases unmatched to any gene: 1. CDR3 size: 14 residues. The CDR3 is CSVDSGNSYNEQFF. The CDR3 coding sequence is TGCAGCGTTGATAGCGGGAACTCCTACAATGAGCAGTTCTTC.

The rearrangement links TRBV28 to TRBJ1-6, with D perhaps matching TRBD1 (6 bases). This CDR3 comprises 15 residues. Germline values: CDR1 MDHEN, CDR2 SYDVKM. The V gene lost 8 bases and the J gene lost 9 bases, with 20 bases spanning the gap. In DNA, the CDR3 is TGTGCCAGCCGCTTGGAAGGGGGTGCTAGTTCACCCCTCCACTTT. It yields the protein CASRLEGGASSPLHF. The full variable domain, rest sourced from reference TRBV28 and TRBJ1-6, is DVKVTQSSRYLVKRTGEKVFLECVQDMDHENMFWYRQDPGLGLRLIYFSYDVKMKEKGDIPEGYSVSREKKERFSLILESASTNQTSMYLCASRLEGGASSPLHFGNGTRLTVT.

The V gene is TRBV6-1, the J gene TRBJ2-2; D not resolved. The germline V gene encodes CDR1 MNHNS and CDR2 SASEGT. Deletions cut 4 bases from V and 5 bases from J, with 8 bases between. This CDR3 comprises 13 residues. CDR3 residues: CASSVLLTGELFF. The CDR3 DNA follows: TGTGCCAGCAGTGTACTCTTGACCGGGGAGCTGTTTTTT.

The genes are TRBV7-9 and TRBJ2-5; the D gene is possibly TRBD2 (6 bases). V was pared by 5 bases and J by 5 bases, with 18 bases between. The germline CDR1 and CDR2 sequences are SEHNR and FQNEAQ (reference sequence). The CDR3 spans 15 residues. The CDR3 sequence: CASSPPGREKETQYF. CDR3 in DNA: TGTGCCAGCAGCCCCCCGGGACGGGAGAAGGAGACCCAGTACTTC.

The chain is built from TRBV27 and TRBJ2-7, with TRBD2 matching 13 bases. V shed 11 bases and J 6 bases; nucleotides not matched to a gene: 10. Per germline, CDR1 MNHEY and CDR2 SMNVEV (reference sequence). The CDR3 totals 14 residues. The CDR3 reads CAAGLAGAYREQYF. The CDR3 region has the DNA TGTGCCGCCGGACTAGCGGGAGCGTATCGCGAGCAGTACTTC.

The chain employs TRBV5-6 and TRBJ2-7; the match to TRBD2 covers 7 bases. The CDR3 length is 17 residues. Per germline, CDR1 SGHDT and CDR2 YYEEEE. After removal of 4 bases from V and 4 bases from J, the junction contained 17 bases not matched to a gene. The CDR3 region is CASSPWGGPIRGYEQYF. As DNA, the CDR3 is TGTGCCAGCAGCCCTTGGGGGGGACCCATTAGAGGTTACGAGCAGTACTTC.

This rearrangement joins TRBV27 to TRBJ2-7; 9 bases map to TRBD2. V dropped 5 bases and J dropped 3; count of bases not matched to a gene: 5. The length of the CDR3 is 14 residues. Germline V CDR1 and CDR2: MNHEY, SMNVEV (reference sequence). In nucleotides, the CDR3 is TGTGCCAGCAGTCTTCTGACTAGCGGCTACGAGCAGTACTTC. It translates to CASSLLTSGYEQYF.

CDR3 region: CASSLEGTSGNTGELFF. DNA for the CDR3: TGTGCCAGCAGCTTAGAGGGGACTAGCGGAAACACCGGGGAGCTGTTTTTT. The chain recombines TRBV7-6 with TRBJ2-2; 11 bases agree with TRBD2. V was pared by 1 base and J by 2 bases, with 3 bases of the junction left unmatched. The length of the CDR3 is 17 residues. Germline V gene lookup returns CDR1 SGHVS and CDR2 FNYEAQ.

The CDR3 coding sequence is TGTGCCAGCAGCGCCGGGTTTGGCACCAGTACCTACGAGCAGTACTTC. Encoded protein: CASSAGFGTSTYEQYF. This chain uses TRBV7-9 with TRBJ2-7; no firm D call. Trimming pared 5 bases from V and 2 bases from J, leaving 19 bases between. The CDR3 has 16 amino acids. The germline V gene encodes CDR1 SEHNR and CDR2 FQNEAQ (reference sequence).

V gene TRBV7-2 combines with J gene TRBJ1-2, with D tentatively TRBD1 (5 bases). V lost 2 bases and J lost 0, with 13 bases in between. This CDR3 comprises 16 residues. CDR1 SGHTA and CDR2 FQGNSA come from the germline V gene. The DNA of the CDR3 is TGTGCCAGCAGCTTACAATATAAGGGGCCTAACTATGGCTACACCTTC. Amino acid sequence: CASSLQYKGPNYGYTF.

V is TRBV7-9 and J is TRBJ2-4, with D possibly TRBD2 on 6 matching bases. This CDR3 spans 13 amino acids. Trimming stripped 9 bases from V and 5 bases from J, with 14 bases between. Germline V gene sequence: CDR1 SEHNR, CDR2 FQNEAQ (reference sequence). In nucleotides, the CDR3 is TGTGCCAGTGCGGGGACGATACAAAACATTCAGTACTTC. It is translated as CASAGTIQNIQYF.

The chain recombines TRBV27 with TRBJ2-1, with D tentatively TRBD2 (5 bases). CDR1 MNHEY and CDR2 SMNVEV come from the germline V gene (reference sequence). With 2 bases removed from V and 0 bases from J, the gap between germline ends came to 8 bases. The CDR3 spans 15 residues. The CDR3 region is CASSLSGSSYNEQFF. Here the CDR3 DNA reads TGTGCCAGCAGTTTAAGCGGTAGCTCCTACAATGAGCAGTTCTTC.

The chain joins TRBV13 to TRBJ1-4, with D possibly TRBD1 on 5 matching bases. This CDR3 is built from 13 residues. Per germline, CDR1 PRHDT and CDR2 FYEKMQ (reference sequence). V was trimmed by 5 bases and J by 5 bases, leaving 9 bases between them. The CDR3 nucleotides are TGTGCCAGCAGCCGGGGGGGAAATGAAAAACTGTTTTTT. It translates to CASSRGGNEKLFF.

V and J are TRBV27 and TRBJ2-1; 8 bases are a match to TRBD2. The J segment lost 0 bases and the V segment lost 2 bases, leaving 0 bases of the junction unmatched. Per the germline V gene, CDR1 is MNHEY and CDR2 is SMNVEV (reference sequence). The CDR3 is 15 residues long. In DNA form, the CDR3 reads TGTGCCAGCAGTTTAGGGACTAGCTCCTACAATGAGCAGTTCTTC. Encoded protein: CASSLGTSSYNEQFF.

This clone appeared a single time. This chain uses TRBV27 with TRBJ2-1; 9 bases match TRBD2. V was clipped by 3 bases and J by 7 bases; unmatched bases: 7. The V gene's germline CDR1 is MNHEY and CDR2 SMNVEV (reference sequence). The CDR3 has 15 residues. For the CDR3, the DNA is TGTGCCAGCAGTTTGAGGGCGGGAGGGCGGAATGAGCAGTTCTTC. Translated: CASSLRAGGRNEQFF.

This chain links TRBV2 with TRBJ1-1; D gene unclear. Germline V lookup: CDR1 SNHLY, CDR2 FYNNEI. Trimming removed 8 bases from V and 5 bases from J, with 15 bases in between. This CDR3 contains 13 residues. The DNA of the CDR3 is TGTGCCAGCTCAACTAGTGGGGTAACTGAAGCTTTCTTT. It codes for CASSTSGVTEAFF.

This clone was recorded a few times. The V and J genes are TRBV4-1 and TRBJ2-1; 7 positions match TRBD2. The germline V gene has CDR1 MGHRA and CDR2 YSYEKL. The V gene end was trimmed by 4 bases and the J gene end by 8 bases; junction bases not matched to a gene: 5. This CDR3 comprises 13 residues. The CDR3 bases are TGCGCCAGCAGCCCCCCCGGACTAGATGAGCAGTTCTTC. Residues: CASSPPGLDEQFF.

The rearrangement links TRBV27 to TRBJ1-1, with D possibly being TRBD1 (6 bases). V was shortened by 2 bases and J by 5 bases, with 12 bases between the two germline ends. Germline values: CDR1 MNHEY, CDR2 SMNVEV (reference sequence). CDR3 length: 14 amino acids. The CDR3 region is CASSLGRGGTEAFF. CDR3 bases: TGTGCCAGCAGTTTAGGCAGGGGAGGGACTGAAGCTTTCTTT.

The CDR3 region has the DNA TGTGCCAGCAGCTCCACAGGGGGACAAGAGACCCAGTACTTC. Translation: CASSSTGGQETQYF. This chain links TRBV7-8 with TRBJ2-5; 8 nucleotides agree with TRBD1. The CDR3 runs to 14 residues. The V segment lost 4 bases and the J segment 2 bases; nucleotides outside the gene matches: 3. In germline, CDR1 is SGHVS, CDR2 FQNEAQ. Supplemented by reference TRBV7-8 and TRBJ2-5, the full variable domain reads GAGVSQSPRYKVAKRGQDVALRCDPISGHVSLFWYQQALGQGPEFLTYFQNEAQLDKSGLPSDRFFAERPEGSVSTLKIQRTQQEDSAVYLCASSSTGGQETQYFGPGTRLLVL.

V gene TRBV7-8 combines with J gene TRBJ2-3; no reliable D call. This CDR3 has 18 amino acids. Germline CDR1 and CDR2: SGHVS and FQNEAQ. Trimming removed 2 bases from V and 3 bases from J, with 21 bases in between. The DNA for the CDR3 is TGTGCCAGCAGCTTAATACGTCGTCCGCACGATACTACAGATACGCAGTATTTT. This gives the protein CASSLIRRPHDTTDTQYF.

The J gene is TRBJ2-5, the V gene TRBV7-9; D might be TRBD1 (5 bases). There are 17 residues in the CDR3. With 0 bases removed from V and 5 bases from J, the gap between germline ends came to 19 bases. The germline V gene encodes CDR1 SEHNR and CDR2 FQNEAQ (reference sequence). This CDR3 reads CASSLASAGSNRETQYF. The CDR3 coding sequence is TGTGCCAGCAGCTTAGCCTCGGCAGGGTCAAATAGGGAGACCCAGTACTTC.

The chain joins TRBV6-1 to TRBJ1-1; D is ambiguous. Germline-derived CDR1 and CDR2 are MNHNS and SASEGT. Trimming took 5 bases from V and 0 from J, leaving 13 bases between them. The CDR3 has 15 amino acids. The CDR3 reads CASSPGAGMNTEAFF. DNA for the CDR3: TGTGCCAGCAGTCCGGGAGCAGGCATGAACACTGAAGCTTTCTTT.

The V and J genes are TRBV7-2 and TRBJ2-7; TRBD1 might be the D (5 bases). Germline CDR1 and CDR2: SGHTA and FQGNSA. V was pared by 3 bases and J by 2 bases, with 11 bases between. The CDR3 runs 14 residues. The CDR3 region is CASSFFTGPYEQYF. As DNA, the CDR3 is TGTGCCAGCAGCTTCTTCACAGGCCCCTACGAGCAGTACTTC.

The J gene is TRBJ1-5, the V gene TRBV27; 7 bases match TRBD1. Trimming took 8 bases from V and 3 from J; bases not matched to a gene: 4. The CDR3 extends over 13 amino acids. Germline CDR1 and CDR2: MNHEY and SMNVEV (reference sequence). The CDR3 loop reads CASRRGFNQPQHF. DNA of the CDR3: TGTGCCAGCCGCAGGGGGTTCAATCAGCCCCAGCATTTT.

The genes are TRBV19 and TRBJ2-1; 7 nucleotides align to TRBD1. The V segment lost 1 base and the J segment 3 bases; nucleotides outside the gene matches: 6. Germline assignment: CDR1 LNHDA and CDR2 SQIVND (reference sequence). The CDR3 loop spans 16 amino acids. DNA of the CDR3: TGTGCCAGTAGTATAGTAGCCACAGGGGTCTACAATGAGCAGTTCTTC. It is translated as CASSIVATGVYNEQFF. The whole variable domain, remainder taken from reference TRBV19 and TRBJ2-1, is DGGITQSPKYLFRKEGQNVTLSCEQNLNHDAMYWYRQDPGQGLRLIYYSQIVNDFQKGDIAEGYSVSREKKESFPLTVTSAQKNPTAFYLCASSIVATGVYNEQFFGPGTRLTVL.